This T cell receptor (beta chain) was sequenced during a study of shared clonotypes between healthy human individuals. Study summary: The people who gave samples were a couple of women and three men aged 18 to 49.

Clones were read by immunoSEQ multiplex PCR, and TCRdb kept only the in-frame ones, dropping some. The sample shows 550,000 to 850,000 clones, 74% of them seen only once. Researchers partitioned CD4+ cells into CD45RA+ naive and CD45RA-negative memory subsets. The material sequenced was memory CD4+ T cells sorted from blood. Described subset: CD45RA-negative fraction. This receptor was taken from a young woman in good health.

The CDR3 loop reads CASSQVGTHNEQFF. The CDR3 DNA is TGTGCCAGCAGCCAGGTCGGGACCCACAATGAGCAGTTCTTC. The genes are TRBV14 and TRBJ2-1; D may match TRBD1 or TRBD2 (5 bases each). V was cut by 3 bases and J by 5 bases, with 11 bases left in between. The CDR3 is made up of 14 amino acids. CDR1 is SGHDN and CDR2 is FVKESK in the germline V gene. Complete variable domain (other parts from reference TRBV14 and TRBJ2-1): EAGVTQFPSHSVIEKGQTVTLRCDPISGHDNLYWYRRVMGKEIKFLLHFVKESKQDESGMPNNRFLAERTGGTYSTLKVQPAELEDSGVYFCASSQVGTHNEQFFGPGTRLTVL.